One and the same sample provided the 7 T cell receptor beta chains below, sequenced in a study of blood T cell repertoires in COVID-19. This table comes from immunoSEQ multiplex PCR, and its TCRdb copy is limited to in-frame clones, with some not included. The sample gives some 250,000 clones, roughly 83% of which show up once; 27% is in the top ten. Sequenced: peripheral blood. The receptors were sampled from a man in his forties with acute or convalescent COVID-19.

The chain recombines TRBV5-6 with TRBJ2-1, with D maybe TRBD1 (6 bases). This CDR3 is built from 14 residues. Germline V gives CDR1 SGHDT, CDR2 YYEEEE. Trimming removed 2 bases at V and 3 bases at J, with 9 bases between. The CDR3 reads CASSFGTYYNEQFF. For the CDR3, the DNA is TGTGCCAGCAGCTTCGGGACATACTACAATGAGCAGTTCTTC.

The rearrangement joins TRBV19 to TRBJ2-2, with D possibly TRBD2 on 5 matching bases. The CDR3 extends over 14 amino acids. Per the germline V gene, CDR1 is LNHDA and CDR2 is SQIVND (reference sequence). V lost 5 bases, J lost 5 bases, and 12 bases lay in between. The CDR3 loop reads CASSRTPRTGELFF. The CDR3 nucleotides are TGTGCCAGTAGTCGGACTCCCAGAACCGGGGAGCTGTTTTTT.

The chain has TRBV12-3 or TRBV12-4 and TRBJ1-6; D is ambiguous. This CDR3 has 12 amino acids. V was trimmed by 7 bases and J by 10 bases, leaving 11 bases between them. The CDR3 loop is CASTGGRSPLHF. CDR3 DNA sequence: TGTGCCAGCACCGGAGGAAGGTCACCCCTCCACTTT.

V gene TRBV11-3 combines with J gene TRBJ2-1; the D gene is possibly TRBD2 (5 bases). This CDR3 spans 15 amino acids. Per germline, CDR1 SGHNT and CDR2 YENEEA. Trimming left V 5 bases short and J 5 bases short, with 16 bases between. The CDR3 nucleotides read TGTGCCAGCAGCGCGGGCCTAGGTCGCGACAATGAGCAGTTCTTC. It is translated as CASSAGLGRDNEQFF.

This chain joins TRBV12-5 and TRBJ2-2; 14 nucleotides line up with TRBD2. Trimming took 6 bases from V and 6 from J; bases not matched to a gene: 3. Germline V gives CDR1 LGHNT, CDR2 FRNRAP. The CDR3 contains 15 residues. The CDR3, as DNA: TGTGCTAGTGGACTGACTAGCGGGAGGGCCGGGGAGCTGTTTTTT. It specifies CASGLTSGRAGELFF.

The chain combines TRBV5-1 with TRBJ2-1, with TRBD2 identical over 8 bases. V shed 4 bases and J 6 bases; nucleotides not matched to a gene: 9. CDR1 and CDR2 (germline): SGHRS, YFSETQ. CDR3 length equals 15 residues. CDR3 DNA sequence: TGCGCCAGCAGCGGCGGGACTAGTAACTTCAATGAGCAGTTCTTC. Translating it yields CASSGGTSNFNEQFF.

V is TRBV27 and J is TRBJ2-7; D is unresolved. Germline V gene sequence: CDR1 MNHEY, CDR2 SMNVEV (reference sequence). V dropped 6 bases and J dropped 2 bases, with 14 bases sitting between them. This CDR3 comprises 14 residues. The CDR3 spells CASRLTGMTYEQYF. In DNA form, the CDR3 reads TGTGCCAGCAGACTAACCGGTATGACCTACGAGCAGTACTTC.